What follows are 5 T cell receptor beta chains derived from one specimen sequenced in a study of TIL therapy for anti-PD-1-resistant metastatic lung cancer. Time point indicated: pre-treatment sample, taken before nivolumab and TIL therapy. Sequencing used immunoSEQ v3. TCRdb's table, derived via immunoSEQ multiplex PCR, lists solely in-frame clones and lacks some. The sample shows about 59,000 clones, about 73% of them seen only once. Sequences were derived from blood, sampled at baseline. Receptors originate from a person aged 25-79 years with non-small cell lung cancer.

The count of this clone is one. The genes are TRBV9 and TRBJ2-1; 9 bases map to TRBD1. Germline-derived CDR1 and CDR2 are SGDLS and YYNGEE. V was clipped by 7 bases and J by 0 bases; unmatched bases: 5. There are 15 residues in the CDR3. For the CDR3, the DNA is TGTGCCAGCGCGAGGACAGGGGACTCCTACAATGAGCAGTTCTTC. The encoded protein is CASARTGDSYNEQFF.

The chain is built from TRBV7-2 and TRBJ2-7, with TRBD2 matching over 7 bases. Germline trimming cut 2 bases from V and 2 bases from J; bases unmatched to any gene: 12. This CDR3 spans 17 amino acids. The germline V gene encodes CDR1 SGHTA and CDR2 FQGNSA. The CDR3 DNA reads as TGTGCCAGCAGCTTACGTCAGTCCGGGACTACCGCCTACGAGCAGTACTTC. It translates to CASSLRQSGTTAYEQYF. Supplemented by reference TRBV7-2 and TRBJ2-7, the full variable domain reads GAGVSQSPSNKVTEKGKDVELRCDPISGHTALYWYRQSLGQGLEFLIYFQGNSAPDKSGLPSDRFSAERTGGSVSTLTIQRTQQEDSAVYLCASSLRQSGTTAYEQYFGPGTRLTVT.

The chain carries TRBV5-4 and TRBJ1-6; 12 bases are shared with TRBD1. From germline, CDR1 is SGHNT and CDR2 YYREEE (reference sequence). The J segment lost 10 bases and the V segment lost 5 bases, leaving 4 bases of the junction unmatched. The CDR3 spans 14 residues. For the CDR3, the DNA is TGTGCCAGCAGGCCCGGGACAGGGGGCTCACCCCTCCACTTT. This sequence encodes CASRPGTGGSPLHF.

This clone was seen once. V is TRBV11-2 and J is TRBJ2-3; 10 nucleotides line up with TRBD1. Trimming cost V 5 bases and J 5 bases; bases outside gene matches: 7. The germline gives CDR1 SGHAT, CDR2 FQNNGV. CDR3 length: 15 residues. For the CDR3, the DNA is TGTGCCAGCAGCCTTGGGACAGGGGTTGAAGATACGCAGTATTTT. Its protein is CASSLGTGVEDTQYF.

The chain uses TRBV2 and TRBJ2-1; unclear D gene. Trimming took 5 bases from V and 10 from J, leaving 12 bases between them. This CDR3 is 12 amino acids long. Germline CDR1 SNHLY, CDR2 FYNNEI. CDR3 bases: TGTGCCAGCAGTCTTCCTGAAAGGGAGCAGTTCTTC. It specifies CASSLPEREQFF.